This TCR beta chain was found in a study of blood T cell repertoires in COVID-19. For the study at large: Samples of COVID-19 (acute and convalescent) were obtained from the United States, Italy and Spain. In each case, the material was cDNA or gDNA derived from T cells, B-cell-depleted T cells, or PBMCs.

Original analysis: By means of reference gene primer amplification, nucleated cell counts were estimated. The method was immunoSEQ multiplex PCR; TCRdb's version includes in-frame clones alone and lacks a portion of them. The DNA gave D and trimming, while V, J and clone size come from that table. The data hold around 140,000 clones, with around 88% observed a single time. Sequenced: peripheral blood. This clonotype was obtained from a man in his forties or fifties with acute or convalescent COVID-19.

The CDR3 loop is CTSSQEGRGGGTEAFF. The CDR3 region has the DNA TGCACCAGCAGCCAAGAGGGCAGGGGCGGGGGCACTGAAGCTTTCTTT. The V and J genes are TRBV1 and TRBJ1-1. TRBV1 is a recognized pseudogene. This CDR3 region has 16 residues.